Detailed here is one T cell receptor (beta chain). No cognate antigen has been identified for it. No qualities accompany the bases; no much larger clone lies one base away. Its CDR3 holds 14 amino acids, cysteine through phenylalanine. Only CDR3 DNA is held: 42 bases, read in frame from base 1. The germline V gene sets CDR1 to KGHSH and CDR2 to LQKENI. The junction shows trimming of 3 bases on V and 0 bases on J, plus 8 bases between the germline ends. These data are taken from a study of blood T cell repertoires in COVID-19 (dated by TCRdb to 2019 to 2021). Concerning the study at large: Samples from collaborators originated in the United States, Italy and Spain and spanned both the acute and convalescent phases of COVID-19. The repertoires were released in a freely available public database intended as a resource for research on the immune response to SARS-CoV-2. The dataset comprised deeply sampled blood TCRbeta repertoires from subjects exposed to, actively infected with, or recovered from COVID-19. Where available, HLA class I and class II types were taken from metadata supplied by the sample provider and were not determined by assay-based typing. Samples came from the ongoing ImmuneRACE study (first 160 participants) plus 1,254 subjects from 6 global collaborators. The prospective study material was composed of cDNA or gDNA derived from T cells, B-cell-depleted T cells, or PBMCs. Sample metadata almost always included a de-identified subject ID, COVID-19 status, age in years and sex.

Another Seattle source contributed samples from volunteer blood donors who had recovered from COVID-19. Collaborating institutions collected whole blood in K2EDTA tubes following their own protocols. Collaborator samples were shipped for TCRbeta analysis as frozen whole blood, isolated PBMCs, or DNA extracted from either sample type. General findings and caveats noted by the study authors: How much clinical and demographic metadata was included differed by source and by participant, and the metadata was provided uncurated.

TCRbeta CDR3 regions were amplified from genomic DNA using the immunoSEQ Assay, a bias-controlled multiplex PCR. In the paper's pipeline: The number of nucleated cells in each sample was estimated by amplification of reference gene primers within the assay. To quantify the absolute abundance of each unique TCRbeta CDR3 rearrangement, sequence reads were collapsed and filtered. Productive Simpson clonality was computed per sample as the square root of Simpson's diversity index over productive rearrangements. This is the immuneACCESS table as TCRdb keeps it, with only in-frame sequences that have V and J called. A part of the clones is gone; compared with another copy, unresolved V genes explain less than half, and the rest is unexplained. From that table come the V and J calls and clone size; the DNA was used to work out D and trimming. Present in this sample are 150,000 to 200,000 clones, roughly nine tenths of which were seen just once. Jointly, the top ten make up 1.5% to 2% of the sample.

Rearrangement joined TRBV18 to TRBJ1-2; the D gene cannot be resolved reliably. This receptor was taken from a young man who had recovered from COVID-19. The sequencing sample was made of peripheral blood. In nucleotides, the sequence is TGTGCCAGCTCACCGACGGGTGCTAACTATGGCTACACCTTC. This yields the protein CASSPTGANYGYTF.